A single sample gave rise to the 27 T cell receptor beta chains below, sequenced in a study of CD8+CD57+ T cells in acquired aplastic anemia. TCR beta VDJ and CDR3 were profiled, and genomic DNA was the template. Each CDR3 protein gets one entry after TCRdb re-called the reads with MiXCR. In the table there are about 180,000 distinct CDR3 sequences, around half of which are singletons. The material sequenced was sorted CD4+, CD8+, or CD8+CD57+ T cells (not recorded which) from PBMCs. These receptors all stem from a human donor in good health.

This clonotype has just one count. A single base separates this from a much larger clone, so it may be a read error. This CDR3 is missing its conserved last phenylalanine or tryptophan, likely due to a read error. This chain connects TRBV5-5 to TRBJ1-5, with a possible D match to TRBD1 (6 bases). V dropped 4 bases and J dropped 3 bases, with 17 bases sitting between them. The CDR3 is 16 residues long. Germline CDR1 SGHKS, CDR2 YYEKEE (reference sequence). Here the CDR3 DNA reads TGTGCCAGCAGCACGGGATTCCAGGGGACCAATCAGCCCCAGCATCTT. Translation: CASSTGFQGTNQPQHL.

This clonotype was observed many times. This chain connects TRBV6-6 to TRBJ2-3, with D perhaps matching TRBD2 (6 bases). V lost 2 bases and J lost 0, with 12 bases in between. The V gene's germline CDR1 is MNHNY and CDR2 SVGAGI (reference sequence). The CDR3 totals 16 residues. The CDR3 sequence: CASSYGRTLSTDTQYF. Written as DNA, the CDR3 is TGTGCCAGCAGTTACGGGAGGACACTCAGCACAGATACGCAGTATTTT.

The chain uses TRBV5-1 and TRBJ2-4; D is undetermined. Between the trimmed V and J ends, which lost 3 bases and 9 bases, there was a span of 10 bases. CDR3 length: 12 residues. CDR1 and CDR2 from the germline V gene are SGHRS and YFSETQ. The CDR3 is CASSYSRSIQYF. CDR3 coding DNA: TGCGCCAGCAGCTATTCAAGGAGCATTCAGTACTTC.

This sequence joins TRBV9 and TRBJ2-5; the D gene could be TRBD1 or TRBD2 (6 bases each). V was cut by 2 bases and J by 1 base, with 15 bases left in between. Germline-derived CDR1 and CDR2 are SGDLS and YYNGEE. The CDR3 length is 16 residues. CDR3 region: CASSVIPSGAQETQYF. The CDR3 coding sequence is TGTGCCAGCAGCGTTATCCCGTCGGGGGCCCAAGAGACCCAGTACTTC.

CDR3 DNA: TGCGCCAGCAGAAAGGAACTAGCGGCCTCCGAGCAGTACTTC. The encoded protein is CASRKELAASEQYF. The V and J genes are TRBV10-2 and TRBJ2-7; TRBD2 agrees at 8 bases. Germline CDR1 and CDR2: WSHSY and SAAADI. The V segment lost 6 bases and the J segment 6 bases; nucleotides outside the gene matches: 10. The CDR3 has 14 residues.

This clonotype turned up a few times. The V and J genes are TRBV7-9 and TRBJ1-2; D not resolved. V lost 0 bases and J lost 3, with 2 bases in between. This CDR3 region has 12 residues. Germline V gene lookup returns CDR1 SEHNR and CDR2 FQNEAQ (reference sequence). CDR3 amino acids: CASSLADYGYTF. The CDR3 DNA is TGTGCCAGCAGCTTAGCAGACTATGGCTACACCTTC.

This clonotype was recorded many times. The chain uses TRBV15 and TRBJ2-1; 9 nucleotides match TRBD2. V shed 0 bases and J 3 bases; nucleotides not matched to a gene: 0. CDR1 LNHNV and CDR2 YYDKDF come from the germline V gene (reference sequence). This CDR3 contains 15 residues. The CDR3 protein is CATSRDSGGYNEQFF. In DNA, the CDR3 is TGTGCCACCAGCAGAGATAGCGGGGGCTACAATGAGCAGTTCTTC.

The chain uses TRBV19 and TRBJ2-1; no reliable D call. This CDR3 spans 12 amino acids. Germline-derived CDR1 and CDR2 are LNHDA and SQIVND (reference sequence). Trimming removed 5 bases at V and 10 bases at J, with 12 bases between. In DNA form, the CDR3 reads TGTGCCAGTAGTGGGGTCGGAGCCGAGCAGTTCTTC. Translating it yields CASSGVGAEQFF.

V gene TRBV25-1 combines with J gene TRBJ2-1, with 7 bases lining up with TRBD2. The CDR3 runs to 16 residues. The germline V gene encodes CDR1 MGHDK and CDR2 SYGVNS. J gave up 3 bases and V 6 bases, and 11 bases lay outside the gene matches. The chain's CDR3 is CASRDEYSGGYNEQFF. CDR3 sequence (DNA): TGTGCCAGCAGAGACGAGTATTCGGGGGGCTACAATGAGCAGTTCTTC.

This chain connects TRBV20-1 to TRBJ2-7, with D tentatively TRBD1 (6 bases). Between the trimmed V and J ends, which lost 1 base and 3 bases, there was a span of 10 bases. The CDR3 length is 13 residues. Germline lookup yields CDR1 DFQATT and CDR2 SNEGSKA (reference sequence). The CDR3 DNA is TGCAGTGCTAGAGGAAGGACAGTCTACGAGCAGTACTTC. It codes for CSARGRTVYEQYF.

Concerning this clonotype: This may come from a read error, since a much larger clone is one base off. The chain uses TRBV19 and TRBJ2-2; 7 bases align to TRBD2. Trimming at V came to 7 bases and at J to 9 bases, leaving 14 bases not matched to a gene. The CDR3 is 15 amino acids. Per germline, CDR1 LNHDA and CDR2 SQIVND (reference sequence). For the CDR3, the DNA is TGTGCCAGTACCTCCCCGAGGACTAGTCCCAGGGAGCTGTTTTTT. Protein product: CASTSPRTSPRELFF.

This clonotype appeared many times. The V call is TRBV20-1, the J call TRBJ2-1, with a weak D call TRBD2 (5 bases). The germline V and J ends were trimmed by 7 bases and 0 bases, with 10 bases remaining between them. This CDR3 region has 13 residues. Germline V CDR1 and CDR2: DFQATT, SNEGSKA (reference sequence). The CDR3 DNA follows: TGCAGTGTAGAGCGGAGCTCCTACAATGAGCAGTTCTTC. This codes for CSVERSSYNEQFF.

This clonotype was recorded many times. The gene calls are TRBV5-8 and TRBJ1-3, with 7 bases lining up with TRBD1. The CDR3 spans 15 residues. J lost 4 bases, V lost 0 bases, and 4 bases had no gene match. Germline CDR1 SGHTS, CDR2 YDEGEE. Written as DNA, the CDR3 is TGTGCCAGCAGCTTGGGCGGGACAGCGGGAAACACCATATATTTT. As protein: CASSLGGTAGNTIYF.

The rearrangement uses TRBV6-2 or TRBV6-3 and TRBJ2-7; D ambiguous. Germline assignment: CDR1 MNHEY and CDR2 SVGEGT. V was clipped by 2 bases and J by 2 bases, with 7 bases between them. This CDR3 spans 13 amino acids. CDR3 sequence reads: CASSYSLTYEQYF. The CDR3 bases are TGTGCCAGCAGTTACAGTCTTACCTACGAGCAGTACTTC.

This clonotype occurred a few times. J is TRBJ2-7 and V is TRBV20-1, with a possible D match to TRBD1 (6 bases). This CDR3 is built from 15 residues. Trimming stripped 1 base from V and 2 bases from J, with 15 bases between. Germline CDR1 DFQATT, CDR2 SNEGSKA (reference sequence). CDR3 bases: TGCAGTGCTAGAGCCAGGACAGTGGATCCCTACGAGCAGTACTTC. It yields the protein CSARARTVDPYEQYF.

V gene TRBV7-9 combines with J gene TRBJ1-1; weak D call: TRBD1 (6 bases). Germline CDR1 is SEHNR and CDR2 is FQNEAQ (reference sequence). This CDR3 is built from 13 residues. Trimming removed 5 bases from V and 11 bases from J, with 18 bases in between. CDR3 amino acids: CASSLGGGHEAFF. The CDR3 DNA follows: TGTGCCAGCAGCCTCGGGGGGGGACACGAGGCTTTCTTT.

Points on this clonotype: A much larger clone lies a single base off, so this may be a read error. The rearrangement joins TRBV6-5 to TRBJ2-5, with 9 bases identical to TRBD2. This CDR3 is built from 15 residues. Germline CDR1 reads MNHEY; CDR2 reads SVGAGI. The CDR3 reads CASSLAGANQETQCF. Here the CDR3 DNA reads TGTGCCAGCAGTTTAGCGGGAGCGAACCAAGAGACCCAGTGCTTC.

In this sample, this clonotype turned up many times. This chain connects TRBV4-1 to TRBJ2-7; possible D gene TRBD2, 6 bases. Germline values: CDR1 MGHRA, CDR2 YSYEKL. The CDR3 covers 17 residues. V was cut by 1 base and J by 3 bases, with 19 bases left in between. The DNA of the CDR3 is TGCGCCAGCAGCCAAGGTTATGGCGGTAGCGGCTTCTACGAGCAGTACTTC. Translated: CASSQGYGGSGFYEQYF.

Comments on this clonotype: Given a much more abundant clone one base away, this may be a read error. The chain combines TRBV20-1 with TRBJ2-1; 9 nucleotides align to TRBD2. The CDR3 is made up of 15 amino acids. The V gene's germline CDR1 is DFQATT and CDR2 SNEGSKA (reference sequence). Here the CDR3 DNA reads TGCAGTGCCTCCCGTTTTACTAGCGGGTACAATGAGCAGTTGTTC. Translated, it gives CSASRFTSGYNEQLF.

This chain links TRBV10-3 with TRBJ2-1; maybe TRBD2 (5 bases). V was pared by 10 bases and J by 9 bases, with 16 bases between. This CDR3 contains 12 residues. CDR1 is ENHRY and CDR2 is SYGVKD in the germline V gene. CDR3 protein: CATVTGESEQFF. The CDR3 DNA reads TGTGCCACAGTGACCGGGGAAAGTGAGCAGTTCTTC.

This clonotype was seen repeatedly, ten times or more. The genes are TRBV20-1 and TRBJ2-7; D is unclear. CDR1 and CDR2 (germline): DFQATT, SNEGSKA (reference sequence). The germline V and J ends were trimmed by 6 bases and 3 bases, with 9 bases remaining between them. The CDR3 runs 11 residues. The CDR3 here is CSALADYEQYF. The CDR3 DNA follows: TGCAGTGCATTAGCAGACTACGAGCAGTACTTC.

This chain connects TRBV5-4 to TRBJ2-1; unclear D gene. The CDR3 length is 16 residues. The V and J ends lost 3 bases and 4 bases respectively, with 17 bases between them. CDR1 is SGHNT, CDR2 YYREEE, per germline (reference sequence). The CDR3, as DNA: TGTGCCAGCAGCTCGAACGTAGCCCCTAAGTACAATGAGCAGTTCTTC. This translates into CASSSNVAPKYNEQFF.

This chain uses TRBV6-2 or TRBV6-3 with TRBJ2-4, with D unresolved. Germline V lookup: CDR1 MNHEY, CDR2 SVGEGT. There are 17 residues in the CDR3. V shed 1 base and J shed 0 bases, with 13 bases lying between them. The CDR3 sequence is CASSYWTAEVAKNIQYF. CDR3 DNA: TGTGCCAGCAGTTACTGGACGGCCGAAGTAGCCAAAAACATTCAGTACTTC.

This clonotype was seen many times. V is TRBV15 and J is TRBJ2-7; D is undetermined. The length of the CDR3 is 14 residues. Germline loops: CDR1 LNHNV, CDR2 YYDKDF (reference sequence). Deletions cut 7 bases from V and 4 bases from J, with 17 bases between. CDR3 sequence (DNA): TGTGCCACCATAACTTGGCCCAATCGGTACGAGCAGTACTTC. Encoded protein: CATITWPNRYEQYF.

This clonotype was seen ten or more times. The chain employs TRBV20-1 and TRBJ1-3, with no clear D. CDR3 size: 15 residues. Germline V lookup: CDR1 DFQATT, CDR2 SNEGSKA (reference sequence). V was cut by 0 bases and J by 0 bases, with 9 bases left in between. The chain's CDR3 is CSARDPKSSGNTIYF. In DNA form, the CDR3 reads TGCAGTGCTAGAGATCCCAAGAGCTCTGGAAACACCATATATTTT.

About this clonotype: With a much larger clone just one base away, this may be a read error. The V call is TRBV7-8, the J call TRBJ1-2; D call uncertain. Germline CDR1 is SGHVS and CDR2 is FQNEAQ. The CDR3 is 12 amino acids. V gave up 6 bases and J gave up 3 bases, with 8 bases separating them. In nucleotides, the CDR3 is TGTGCCAGCAGTGTGGGAGACTATGGCTACACCTTC. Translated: CASSVGDYGYTF.

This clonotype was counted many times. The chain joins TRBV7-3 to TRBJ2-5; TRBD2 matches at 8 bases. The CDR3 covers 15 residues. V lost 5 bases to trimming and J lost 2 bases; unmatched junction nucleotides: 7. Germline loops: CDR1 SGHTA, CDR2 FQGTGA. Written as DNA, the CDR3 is TGTGCCAGCAGCAAAATAGCGGGGCCTCAAGAGACCCAGTACTTC. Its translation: CASSKIAGPQETQYF.